A single sample gave rise to the 4 T cell receptor beta chains below, sequenced in a study of shared clonotypes between healthy human individuals. Using immunoSEQ multiplex PCR, the repertoire was profiled, and TCRdb retains in-frame clones only, with some absent. The sample includes 850,000 to 1,100,000 clones, 70% to 85% of them seen just once. The sample comprised memory CD4+ T cells from PBMCs. Subset specified: CD45RA-negative fraction. These receptors originate from a man aged 18-30 years in good health. Some clones in this sample may be carry-over from other donors' samples.

Here the CDR3 reads CASSHATGRSGNTIYF. For the CDR3, the DNA is TGTGCCAGCAGCCATGCGACAGGCCGCTCTGGAAACACCATATATTTT. V and J are TRBV4-2 and TRBJ1-3, with TRBD1 as a possible D gene (6 bases). Germline lookup yields CDR1 LGHNA and CDR2 YNFKEQ. The CDR3 extends over 16 amino acids. Trimming removed 3 bases at V and 0 bases at J, with 12 bases between.

The chain couples TRBV7-2 to TRBJ2-1; 11 positions agree with TRBD2. Germline V gene lookup returns CDR1 SGHTA and CDR2 FQGNSA. V shed 2 bases, J shed 4 bases, and the junction held 7 bases outside the gene matches. This CDR3 has 17 residues. The CDR3 is CASSLNFGTSGYNEQFF. The CDR3 DNA sequence: TGTGCCAGCAGCTTAAACTTTGGGACTAGCGGTTACAATGAGCAGTTCTTC.

A word on this clone: This specimen includes other DNA sequences encoding the same CDR3. The chain joins TRBV18 to TRBJ1-5, with TRBD1 identical over 7 bases. The CDR3 totals 14 residues. Germline CDR1 is KGHSH and CDR2 is LQKENI. Trimming took 3 bases from V and 1 from J; bases not matched to a gene: 0. The DNA for the CDR3 is TGTGCCAGCTCACCGGGACAGAGCAATCAGCCCCAGCATTTT. Its translation is CASSPGQSNQPQHF. The complete variable domain, with remaining parts taken from reference TRBV18 and TRBJ1-5, reads NAGVMQNPRHLVRRRGQEARLRCSPMKGHSHVYWYRQLPEEGLKFMVYLQKENIIDESGMPKERFSAEFPKEGPSILRIQQVVRGDSAAYFCASSPGQSNQPQHFGDGTRLSIL.

The chain has TRBV28 and TRBJ2-7; TRBD2 matches at 12 bases. There are 13 residues in the CDR3. Germline CDR1 MDHEN, CDR2 SYDVKM. J gave up 6 bases and V 5 bases, and 2 bases lay outside the gene matches. CDR3 region: CASSGTSGSEQYF. CDR3 DNA sequence: TGTGCCAGCAGTGGGACTAGCGGGTCCGAGCAGTACTTC. Variable domain in full (rest from reference TRBV28 and TRBJ2-7): DVKVTQSSRYLVKRTGEKVFLECVQDMDHENMFWYRQDPGLGLRLIYFSYDVKMKEKGDIPEGYSVSREKKERFSLILESASTNQTSMYLCASSGTSGSEQYFGPGTRLTVT.